This T cell receptor beta chain was obtained from a study of T cell repertoires in cytomegalovirus infection. In the case of this clonotype: Its target is not known.

With 3 bases removed from V and 0 bases from J, the gap between germline ends came to 17 bases. CDR3 length equals 17 residues. Germline V gene data show CDR1 as SGHAT and CDR2 as FQNNGV. TCRdb re-called the reads through MiXCR, storing one row per CDR3 protein. The table lists hundreds of thousands of distinct CDR3 sequences, approximately 33% of them singletons. This material consisted of cultured CD8+ T cells from PBMCs, taken from culture after CMV antigen stimulation. The V gene is TRBV11-2, the J gene TRBJ1-1; D unclear. This TCR was sampled from a human donor in good health (CMV status not recorded). Some clones in this sample may be carry-over from other donors' samples. The CDR3 DNA reads as TGTGCCAGCAGCTTGGAGTCCCTTGACAACTTGAACACTGAAGCTTTCTTT. It codes for CASSLESLDNLNTEAFF.